This TCR beta chain was recovered during a study of T cells in Graves' hyperthyroidism and ophthalmopathy (dated by TCRdb to about 2019). Background for the entire study: To identify distinguishing TCR V-J signatures, a discovery cohort of around 100 patients was used, comprising fewer than 45 with Graves' ophthalmopathy and around 57 with stable Graves' hyperthyroidism. Prospective prediction of ophthalmopathy was tested in an independent validation cohort of 18 to 20 hyperthyroidism patients and 15 to 17 patients who later progressed to ophthalmopathy. The 85 to 100 discovery patients were divided at random into training and test sets in a 7:3 ratio. Thyroid tissue and blood T-cell repertoires from six Graves' hyperthyroidism patients were also compared in the study. Following sampling, methimazole starting at 30 mg daily was given to hyperthyroidism patients, and high-dose intravenous methylprednisolone was given to ophthalmopathy patients. The paper reports TCR Vbeta CDR3 sequencing of roughly 140 peripheral blood samples: some 44 ophthalmopathy, roughly 80 hyperthyroidism and approximately 17 progressor patients. What the work shows at the level of the full study, not this receptor alone: Most expanded thyroid clonotypes (frequency above 0.001) were also detected in blood, a finding suggesting that blood repertoires may reflect thyroid immune responses. In validation, the model predicted progression to ophthalmopathy with roughly 70% sensitivity and over 72% specificity, a median of roughly seven months before onset. Sample size was not statistically predetermined, and blinding of investigators to group allocation was not performed. A model built on a 13 V-J signature distinguished ophthalmopathy from stable hyperthyroidism, reaching 85% to 90% sensitivity and around 81% specificity in cross-validation and 80%/75% in testing.

TCR beta CDR3 regions were amplified from RNA transcripts. The first round of RT-PCR for the TCR CDR3 was performed with the HTBI primer set and the Qiagen OneStep RT-PCR kit. A second multiplex PCR round built the libraries, followed by size selection and purification. Sequencing of the libraries was done on an Illumina HiSeq2000 using paired-end 100 bp reads. In the original analysis: SOAPnuke was used to process the raw data, removing reads that contained adapters or uncalled bases, had a mean Phred below 15, or lacked an exact match to the constant primer or identifier. High-quality paired reads were merged with COPE v1.2.5, and unique nucleotide sequences were defined as clonotypes. Clonotypes were aligned to IMGT TRBV, TRBD and TRBJ reference segments using MiTCR v1.1. Analysis was restricted to V-J combinations with a frequency above 0.0001, which covered 99.2% of repertoires. A TCS score was defined as the ratio of F50 (clonal expansion) to E x V (chaos), with BLOSUM62-based TCRdist applied between CDR3 peptides within each V-J. Welch's t-statistics and random forest reduced some 510 V-J features to 13, which were used in a naive Bayes classifier (R e1071). The similarity between thyroid and blood repertoires was quantified using the Morisita-Horn index. TCRdb reanalyzed the raw reads on its own, using fastp at Q25 for trimming and MiXCR for clone calling, and kept in-frame beta chains. CDR3 protein sequences are deduplicated, and each keeps its most common genes and DNA. Here the V and J calls rest on TCRdb's processing, not on the authors' analysis. For this sample there are about 570,000 distinct CDR3 sequences; around 42% appear just once. Of the sample, roughly 19% falls within the top ten clones.

In the case of this clonotype: Its antigen target is currently unknown. The sample holds no much larger clone one base away, and base qualities are not on file.

Patients with uncontrolled infections, other autoimmune diseases, pregnancy or lactation were excluded. Diagnoses relied on clinical symptoms, serum thyroxine and TRAb, thyroid ultrasound and orbital computed tomography. Total RNA was extracted using Trizol reagent, and RNA quality was assessed on an Agilent 2100 Bioanalyzer. The specimen was peripheral blood or thyroid tissue (not recorded which). This receptor was obtained from an adult woman with Graves' disease, either hyperthyroidism or ophthalmopathy (not recorded which).

DNA sequence: TGTGCCAGCAGTTTGGGCAAGGGACAGGGGAGAACTCAGCCCCAGCATTTT. It translates to CASSLGKGQGRTQPQHF. Recombination connected TRBV28 to TRBJ1-5; TRBD1 fits 10 bases in the junction. The junction shows trimming of 3 bases on V and 6 bases on J, and the gene matches do not reach 11 bases of it. The CDR3 goes from the cysteine to the phenylalanine over 17 residues. Solely the CDR3 DNA is kept, with 51 bases framed from the first base. From the germline V gene, CDR1 is MDHEN and CDR2 is SYDVKM.